The rows below give T cell receptor beta chains drawn from one sample of a study of cytomegalovirus exposure and HLA in healthy donors. Some clones are missing from TCRdb's copy, which holds only in-frame ones; the method was immunoSEQ multiplex PCR. Of 200,000 to 250,000 clones in the sample, around nine tenths were seen once. The specimen sequenced was PBMCs. Receptors originate from a woman under 30 in good health and CMV-seronegative. Both conserved end residues are part of each CDR3. The order of the fields is clone size, V gene, D gene, J gene, CDR3 DNA, CDR3 protein. D genes are given only for firm matches. Clone size is shown for a subset of rows, as once, few, many or a class of expanded clone.

abundance: NA
v_gene: TRBV27
d_gene: TRBD2
j_gene: TRBJ2-2
CDR3nt: TGTGCCAGCAAGGGACCGGGACTAGCTATCGGGGAGCTGTTTTTT
CDR3aa: CASKGPGLAIGELFF

abundance: NA
v_gene: TRBV2
d_gene: NA
j_gene: TRBJ2-3
CDR3nt: TGTGCCAGCACCCTTTGGGGAGTTGTTACGCAGTATTTT
CDR3aa: CASTLWGVVTQYF

abundance: once
v_gene: TRBV7-9
d_gene: TRBD1
j_gene: TRBJ2-1
CDR3nt: TGTGCCATCGACAGGGGGCGTATAAACCATGAGCAGTTCTTC
CDR3aa: CAIDRGRINHEQFF

abundance: NA
v_gene: TRBV5-6
d_gene: TRBD1
j_gene: TRBJ1-1
CDR3nt: TGTGCCAGCAGCTTGTTAGACAGGGGAGGAACTGAAGCTTTCTTT
CDR3aa: CASSLLDRGGTEAFF

abundance: NA
v_gene: TRBV25-1
d_gene: NA
j_gene: TRBJ2-7
CDR3nt: TGTGCCAGCAGTGAAGGTGGGGGCGACGAGCAGTACTTC
CDR3aa: CASSEGGGDEQYF

abundance: NA
v_gene: TRBV6-1
d_gene: TRBD2
j_gene: TRBJ2-1
CDR3nt: TGTGCCAGCAGTGAACAAGCGGGAGGCCCCTACAATGAGCAGTTCTTC
CDR3aa: CASSEQAGGPYNEQFF

abundance: NA
v_gene: TRBV28
d_gene: NA
j_gene: TRBJ2-5
CDR3nt: TGTGCCAGCAGTTTCAAGCTCTTCCTGGAGACCCAGTACTTC
CDR3aa: CASSFKLFLETQYF

abundance: few
v_gene: TRBV6-5
d_gene: NA
j_gene: TRBJ1-2
CDR3nt: TGTGCCAGCAGCAGGACTGCCGGCTATGGCTACACCTTC
CDR3aa: CASSRTAGYGYTF

abundance: NA
v_gene: TRBV19
d_gene: NA
j_gene: TRBJ2-2
CDR3nt: TGTGCCAGTAGACTTATCACCGGGGAGCTGTTTTTT
CDR3aa: CASRLITGELFF

abundance: NA
v_gene: TRBV19
d_gene: NA
j_gene: TRBJ2-2
CDR3nt: TGTGCCAGTAGTATCTCTGGCAAGAACACCGGGGAGCTGTTTTTT
CDR3aa: CASSISGKNTGELFF

abundance: NA
v_gene: TRBV10-3
d_gene: NA
j_gene: TRBJ2-2
CDR3nt: TGTGCCATCAACCCCGAACATGTATCCACCGGGGAGCTGTTTTTT
CDR3aa: CAINPEHVSTGELFF

abundance: NA
v_gene: TRBV30
d_gene: TRBD1
j_gene: TRBJ2-7
CDR3nt: TGTGCCTGGACCTATTCACAGGGGACCTTCGTTGAGCAGTACTTC
CDR3aa: CAWTYSQGTFVEQYF

abundance: NA
v_gene: TRBV2
d_gene: NA
j_gene: TRBJ2-5
CDR3nt: TGTGCCAGCAGCACGGACAGCACGGGGACCCAGTACTTC
CDR3aa: CASSTDSTGTQYF

abundance: NA
v_gene: TRBV30
d_gene: NA
j_gene: TRBJ2-1
CDR3nt: TGTGCCTGGAGTGTCCGGGGGACTGAGCAGTTCTTC
CDR3aa: CAWSVRGTEQFF

abundance: NA
v_gene: TRBV7-3
d_gene: NA
j_gene: TRBJ1-2
CDR3nt: TGTGCCAGCAGCTTAACGGGCCTGACGGTCTATGGCTACACCTTC
CDR3aa: CASSLTGLTVYGYTF

abundance: NA
v_gene: TRBV5-1
d_gene: NA
j_gene: TRBJ2-5
CDR3nt: TGCGCCAGCAGCCCAACCCCGGGGGAGACCCAGTACTTC
CDR3aa: CASSPTPGETQYF

abundance: NA
v_gene: TRBV5-4
d_gene: TRBD1
j_gene: TRBJ2-7
CDR3nt: TGTGCCAGCAGCGAGGCCAGGGGGCTGGGTTCCTACGAGCAGTACTTC
CDR3aa: CASSEARGLGSYEQYF

abundance: NA
v_gene: TRBV7-8
d_gene: NA
j_gene: TRBJ1-1
CDR3nt: TGTGCCAGCAGCCCTCGGGGGGTAGGGGAGAACACTGAAGCTTTCTTT
CDR3aa: CASSPRGVGENTEAFF

abundance: NA
v_gene: TRBV28
d_gene: TRBD2
j_gene: TRBJ2-7
CDR3nt: TGTGCCAGCAGTTTCTTAGGGACTAGCGGATCCTACGAGCAGTACTTC
CDR3aa: CASSFLGTSGSYEQYF

abundance: NA
v_gene: TRBV7-9
d_gene: NA
j_gene: TRBJ1-3
CDR3nt: TGTGCCAGCAGCTTAGTCCCGGCGGGAATGCCTGGAAACACCATATATTTT
CDR3aa: CASSLVPAGMPGNTIYF

abundance: NA
v_gene: TRBV6-5
d_gene: TRBD2
j_gene: TRBJ2-5
CDR3nt: TGTGCCAGCAGTTACGTCGCGGGAGGTTCGTCGGCCCAGTACTTC
CDR3aa: CASSYVAGGSSAQYF

abundance: NA
v_gene: TRBV5-5
d_gene: TRBD2
j_gene: TRBJ2-5
CDR3nt: TGTGCCAGCAGCCGGACTAGCGGGACTGTACGGGAGACCCAGTACTTC
CDR3aa: CASSRTSGTVRETQYF

abundance: NA
v_gene: TRBV29-1
d_gene: TRBD1
j_gene: TRBJ1-1
CDR3nt: TGCAGCGTAGCCCTTAGGGACAGGCGGAACACTGAAGCTTTCTTT
CDR3aa: CSVALRDRRNTEAFF

abundance: NA
v_gene: TRBV4-2
d_gene: TRBD1
j_gene: TRBJ1-1
CDR3nt: TGTGCCAGCAGCCGGGTTCCGGGACAGGTGAACACTGAAGCTTTCTTT
CDR3aa: CASSRVPGQVNTEAFF

abundance: few
v_gene: TRBV12-5
d_gene: NA
j_gene: TRBJ2-7
CDR3nt: TGTGCTAGTGGTTTGGCGGGAGTACCCTACGAGCAGTACTTC
CDR3aa: CASGLAGVPYEQYF

abundance: NA
v_gene: TRBV5-1
d_gene: TRBD1
j_gene: TRBJ1-1
CDR3nt: TGCGCCAGCAGCTTGGAGACAGGGTCCGTTGGCGCTTTCTTT
CDR3aa: CASSLETGSVGAFF

abundance: once
v_gene: TRBV28
d_gene: NA
j_gene: TRBJ2-1
CDR3nt: TGTGCCACCATGGCCAGGTGGAATGAGCAGTTCTTC
CDR3aa: CATMARWNEQFF

abundance: NA
v_gene: TRBV6-6
d_gene: NA
j_gene: TRBJ1-3
CDR3nt: TGTGCCAGCAGTTTACACCTGGAGGTTCCTGGAAACACCATATATTTT
CDR3aa: CASSLHLEVPGNTIYF